This is a list of T cell receptor beta chains from one sample in a study of cytomegalovirus exposure and HLA in healthy donors. Libraries were prepared by immunoSEQ multiplex PCR; TCRdb keeps only in-frame clonotypes and omits some of them. The sample yields around 100,000 clones, around 80% seen once. The specimen sequenced was PBMCs. These receptors came from a young woman in good health and CMV-seropositive. Both conserved end residues are trimmed from each CDR3. Each record gives: V gene, J gene, CDR3 protein.

v_call: TRBV28; j_call: TRBJ1-5; cdr3_aa: ASSSRQSNQPQH
v_call: TRBV28; j_call: TRBJ1-2; cdr3_aa: ASSLPGDGYT
v_call: TRBV6-1; j_call: TRBJ1-6; cdr3_aa: ASSDREVSYNSPLH
v_call: TRBV5-1; j_call: TRBJ2-5; cdr3_aa: ASSLVAGPGYEQY
v_call: TRBV28; j_call: TRBJ1-1; cdr3_aa: ASSLLVGADTEAF
v_call: TRBV5-6; j_call: TRBJ2-7; cdr3_aa: ASSLGEASYEQY
v_call: TRBV6-1; j_call: TRBJ1-4; cdr3_aa: ASSAAGDEKLF
v_call: TRBV30; j_call: TRBJ2-1; cdr3_aa: AWSVGVDEQF
v_call: TRBV27; j_call: TRBJ1-1; cdr3_aa: ASSPLYGGETEAF
v_call: TRBV4-1; j_call: TRBJ2-5; cdr3_aa: ASSPGLAGGVGETQY
v_call: TRBV30; j_call: TRBJ2-7; cdr3_aa: AWSVTVGSYEQY
v_call: TRBV30; j_call: TRBJ1-3; cdr3_aa: AWSIGNSGNTIY
v_call: TRBV5-6; j_call: TRBJ2-3; cdr3_aa: ASSVTGRTDTQY
v_call: TRBV5-1; j_call: TRBJ2-7; cdr3_aa: ASSLRRQSYEQY
v_call: TRBV28; j_call: TRBJ1-1; cdr3_aa: ASSLFGQGGTEAF
v_call: TRBV6-5; j_call: TRBJ1-1; cdr3_aa: ASSYYGTGDTEAF
v_call: TRBV13; j_call: TRBJ2-3; cdr3_aa: ASSQGGARGTMDTQY
v_call: TRBV6-1; j_call: TRBJ2-5; cdr3_aa: ASSEYASVQTQY
v_call: TRBV5-4; j_call: TRBJ2-1; cdr3_aa: ASSLEGGPIYNEQF
v_call: TRBV6-1; j_call: TRBJ1-2; cdr3_aa: ASSEAGRGSGYT
v_call: TRBV7-9; j_call: TRBJ1-1; cdr3_aa: ASSKTGGATEAF
v_call: TRBV29-1; j_call: TRBJ2-5; cdr3_aa: SVEDTLGETQY
v_call: TRBV4-1; j_call: TRBJ2-6; cdr3_aa: ASSPSGSGANVLT
v_call: TRBV28; j_call: TRBJ1-2; cdr3_aa: ASSLAGYGYT
v_call: TRBV5-4; j_call: TRBJ1-6; cdr3_aa: ASSKGQGAPLH
v_call: TRBV27; j_call: TRBJ2-1; cdr3_aa: ASSLTRLAGGIEQF
v_call: TRBV7-8; j_call: TRBJ2-1; cdr3_aa: ASSPGTSAYNEQF
v_call: TRBV6-1; j_call: TRBJ2-1; cdr3_aa: ASSEFRTSGWNEQF
v_call: TRBV27; j_call: TRBJ1-6; cdr3_aa: ASSSRPLAGSPLH
v_call: TRBV2; j_call: TRBJ1-1; cdr3_aa: ASRTRTMNTEAF
v_call: TRBV6-1; j_call: TRBJ2-3; cdr3_aa: ASSTPADPDTQY
v_call: TRBV29-1; j_call: TRBJ2-6; cdr3_aa: SVEDWQGRTGANVLT
v_call: TRBV30; j_call: TRBJ1-5; cdr3_aa: AWSEDRGVFQPQH
v_call: TRBV7-2; j_call: TRBJ2-3; cdr3_aa: ASSSLGLASTDTQY